Listed below are T cell receptor beta chains from one sample, sequenced in a study of blood T cells in healthy people across ages. TCRdb redid the calling of the 5' RACE reads with MiXCR, one entry per CDR3 protein. The data show about 1.8 million distinct CDR3 sequences, with 49% seen just once and over 2% held by the top ten. Sequenced sample: blood. All receptors come from a woman aged 35 to 49 in good health. CDR3s include the opening cysteine and the closing phenylalanine or tryptophan. Fields, in order: clone size, V gene, J gene, D gene, CDR3 DNA, CDR3 protein. D genes are given only for firm matches. Some rows mark clone size as missing; the rest say once, few, many or name a class of expanded clone.

>-|TRBV7-2|TRBJ2-1|-
TGTGCCAGCAGCTTATCGGATAGAGGCTACGAGCAGTTCTTC
CASSLSDRGYEQFF
>-|TRBV14|TRBJ2-7|TRBD2
TGTGCCAGCAGCCAAGGGACTAGGTTTGAGCAGTACTTC
CASSQGTRFEQYF
>once|TRBV20-1|TRBJ1-4|-
TGCAGTGCTCCCGGGGGGTCCGGGGGTCTGTTTTTT
CSAPGGSGGLFF
>-|TRBV28|TRBJ2-7|TRBD1
TGTGCCAGCAGGCCCGACAGGGGCTTCTCCTACGAGCAGTACTTC
CASRPDRGFSYEQYF
>-|TRBV3-1|TRBJ2-1|TRBD2
TGTGTCAGCAGCCTTATCGGGACTAGCGGGGGGGGCCCCTCCTACAATGAGCAGTTCTTC
CVSSLIGTSGGGPSYNEQFF
>few|TRBV5-1|TRBJ2-1|-
TGCGCCAGCAGCTTCGGTTTACCTGGGGAGCAGTTCTTC
CASSFGLPGEQFF
>once|TRBV10-3|TRBJ2-5|-
TGTGCCATCAGTGAGCCACTGGGGGAGACCCAGTACTTC
CAISEPLGETQYF
>once|TRBV11-2|TRBJ2-7|TRBD1
TGTGCCAGCAGCTCAAACAGGGGTCGCCGCTCCTACGAGCAGTACTTC
CASSSNRGRRSYEQYF
>few|TRBV6-5|TRBJ2-3|-
TGTGCCACCCAGGGGACGAACACAGATACGCAGTATTTT
CATQGTNTDTQYF
>-|TRBV5-1|TRBJ1-4|-
TGCGCCAGCAGCTTGAGGCCGGGGGCTGAATTGAAACTGTTTTTT
CASSLRPGAELKLFF
>-|TRBV11-2|TRBJ2-3|TRBD2
TGTGCCAGCAGCCCCTGGGGGGGTAACACAGATACGCAGTATTTT
CASSPWGGNTDTQYF